The 12 T cell receptor beta chains below all came from one sample that was sequenced in a study of T cell responses to AZD1222 COVID-19 vaccine. Produced via immunoSEQ multiplex PCR; TCRdb's table is partial and in-frame only. This table holds 100,000 to 150,000 clones, more than 85% found once. The sequencing here drew on peripheral blood, taken 28 days after the second AZD1222 dose. Source of these receptors: an adult who received the AZD1222 COVID-19 vaccine.

The chain carries TRBV7-8 and TRBJ2-4; 9 positions match TRBD2. Trimming removed 5 bases from V and 4 bases from J; junction bases left unmatched: 9. Germline values: CDR1 SGHVS, CDR2 FQNEAQ. This CDR3 has 16 residues. CDR3 sequence: CASSRGSSGGKNIQYF. CDR3 bases: TGTGCCAGCAGCCGAGGCTCCAGCGGGGGGAAAAACATTCAGTACTTC.

The chain links TRBV5-1 to TRBJ2-3; 10 bases line up with TRBD1. CDR1 and CDR2 (germline): SGHRS, YFSETQ. The V gene end was trimmed by 7 bases and the J gene end by 0 bases; junction bases not matched to a gene: 2. CDR3 size: 14 residues. Here the CDR3 DNA reads TGCGCCAGCGGACAGGGGGTGAGCACAGATACGCAGTATTTT. Translated, it gives CASGQGVSTDTQYF.

This chain uses TRBV19 with TRBJ1-2; D call uncertain. The CDR3 length is 16 residues. V gave up 7 bases and J gave up 0 bases, with 18 bases separating them. Germline CDR1 and CDR2: LNHDA and SQIVND (reference sequence). CDR3 coding DNA: TGTGCCAGTACCAAAAGAGGCCCCAGAGCTAACTATGGCTACACCTTC. Its protein is CASTKRGPRANYGYTF.

Worth noting for this clone: At one end, the junction sequence differs from germline, possibly due to a read error. This chain uses TRBV6-5 with TRBJ2-1; tentatively, D is TRBD1 (7 bases). The CDR3 is 16 residues long. Germline CDR1 is MNHEY and CDR2 is SVGAGI. The CDR3 loop is CASSSGGGGPLNKQLF. CDR3 in DNA: TGTGCCAGCAGTTCCGGAGGAGGGGGCCCGCTTAACAAGCAGCTCTTC.

J is TRBJ1-2 and V is TRBV24-1, with TRBD1 matching 8 bases. The CDR3 sequence is 15 residues long. Germline-derived CDR1 and CDR2 are KGHDR and SFDVKD. V trimming: 4 bases; J trimming: 3 bases; junction bases outside the gene matches: 6. The CDR3 is CATSEDRVVDYGYTF. CDR3 bases: TGTGCCACCAGTGAGGACAGGGTGGTAGACTATGGCTACACCTTC.

V is TRBV4-3 and J is TRBJ2-3, with D possibly called TRBD1 or TRBD2 (5 bases each). Germline V gives CDR1 LGHNA, CDR2 YSLEER. Trimming removed 1 base from V and 4 bases from J, with 6 bases in between. This CDR3 contains 13 residues. CDR3 sequence (DNA): TGCGCCAGCAGCCAAGTGGGGGCAGATACGCAGTATTTT. Protein sequence: CASSQVGADTQYF.

This sequence joins TRBV7-9 and TRBJ2-3; 9 bases fit TRBD1. The CDR3 consists of 14 residues. Per the germline V gene, CDR1 is SEHNR and CDR2 is FQNEAQ (reference sequence). V gave up 1 base and J gave up 4 bases; unmatched junction bases: 0. The CDR3 spells CASSLGQGADTQYF. The DNA of the CDR3 is TGTGCCAGCAGCTTAGGACAGGGGGCAGATACGCAGTATTTT.

The chain is built from TRBV5-6 and TRBJ2-1, with 7 bases lining up with TRBD2. CDR3 length equals 15 residues. The trim removed 2 bases at V and 8 bases at J, leaving 10 bases unmatched. The germline gives CDR1 SGHDT, CDR2 YYEEEE. CDR3 in amino acids: CASSLAGSASDEQFF. Written as DNA, the CDR3 is TGTGCCAGCAGCTTAGCGGGGTCTGCTAGCGATGAGCAGTTCTTC.

The gene calls are TRBV7-7 and TRBJ2-3; D uncertain. With 4 bases removed from V and 1 base from J, the gap between germline ends came to 9 bases. CDR3 length equals 14 residues. Germline V lookup: CDR1 SSHAT, CDR2 FNYEAQ (reference sequence). The CDR3 DNA reads as TGTGCCAGCAGCTCTCAGCCAGGCACAGATACGCAGTATTTT. Translated, it gives CASSSQPGTDTQYF.

The gene calls are TRBV18 and TRBJ2-5, with 9 bases that match TRBD1. Looked up from germline, CDR1 is KGHSH and CDR2 is LQKENI. The trim removed 2 bases at V and 6 bases at J, leaving 10 bases unmatched. The CDR3 is 16 residues long. DNA of the CDR3: TGTGCCAGCTCACCAGTACCGGGACAGGGATTGAAGACCCAGTACTTC. The encoded protein is CASSPVPGQGLKTQYF.

CDR3 DNA: TGTGCCAGCAGTATCGAACGGGACATGCAGCAGTACTTC. As protein: CASSIERDMQQYF. The chain recombines TRBV27 with TRBJ2-7; D may be TRBD1 (6 bases). The V end lost 5 bases, the J end lost 8 bases, and 16 bases lay between the germline ends. Looked up from germline, CDR1 is MNHEY and CDR2 is SMNVEV (reference sequence). The CDR3 has 13 residues.

The chain couples TRBV7-6 to TRBJ1-4; D is unclear. CDR3 size: 13 residues. Germline V gives CDR1 SGHVS, CDR2 FNYEAQ. With 1 base removed from V and 7 bases from J, the gap between germline ends came to 7 bases. The CDR3 spells CASSLESGEKLFF. In DNA form, the CDR3 reads TGTGCCAGCAGCTTAGAGTCAGGTGAAAAACTGTTTTTT. The full variable domain, rest sourced from reference TRBV7-6 and TRBJ1-4, is GAGVSQSPRYKVTKRGQDVALRCDPISGHVSLYWYRQALGQGPEFLTYFNYEAQQDKSGLPNDRFSAERPEGSISTLTIQRTEQRDSAMYRCASSLESGEKLFFGSGTQLSVL.